These T cell receptor beta chains were read from a single sample in a study of cytomegalovirus exposure and HLA in healthy donors. Assay used: immunoSEQ multiplex PCR; TCRdb lists only in-frame clones, some missing. Altogether 120,000 to 150,000 clones are present, 85% to 90% being singletons, with the ten largest covering around 3.4%. Sequenced: PBMCs. The receptor set was obtained from a woman between 18 and 29 years old in good health and CMV-seropositive. Both conserved end residues are part of each CDR3. Fields, in order: clone size, J gene, D gene, V gene, CDR3 DNA, CDR3 protein. A D gene is named only where the DNA matches it firmly. Not every row has a clone size; where given, it reads once, few, many or a size class.

>few|TRBJ2-7|TRBD1|TRBV11-3
TGTGCCAGCAGCTTCCGACAGGGTGGATCCTACGAGCAGTACTTC
CASSFRQGGSYEQYF
>-|TRBJ2-1|TRBD1|TRBV9
TGTGCCAGCAGCGTAGCTGGGCAGGGGGCTGATGAGCAGTTCTTC
CASSVAGQGADEQFF
>-|TRBJ1-2|TRBD1|TRBV6-6
TGTGCCAGCAGTTACGAGGACAGGGGGCATGGCTACACCTTC
CASSYEDRGHGYTF
>-|TRBJ2-7|-|TRBV15
TGTGCCACCAGCAGAGATCAAGTCGGAGCCTACGAGCAGTACTTC
CATSRDQVGAYEQYF
>-|TRBJ2-2|TRBD2|TRBV5-1
TGCGCCAGCAGCTTGGGAATAGCGGGGACCGGGGAGCTGTTTTTT
CASSLGIAGTGELFF
>-|TRBJ2-1|TRBD2|TRBV2
TGTGCCAGCAAGAGCGGGGGCGTATACAATGAGCAGTTCTTC
CASKSGGVYNEQFF
>-|TRBJ2-7|TRBD2|TRBV9
TGTGCCAGCAGCCCCGGGACTAGCGAGTACGAGCAGTACTTC
CASSPGTSEYEQYF
>-|TRBJ2-2|-|TRBV29-1
TGCAGCGTTGAACAGGGGCGGGCCGGGGAGCTGTTTTTT
CSVEQGRAGELFF
>few|TRBJ2-1|TRBD2|TRBV10-1
TGCGCCAGCAGTGATTCTAGCGGGACCCTCAATGAGCAGTTCTTC
CASSDSSGTLNEQFF
>-|TRBJ2-1|TRBD2|TRBV5-4
TGTGCCACCCAGCTTCTAACTAGCGGGAGAAATGAGCAGTTCTTC
CATQLLTSGRNEQFF
>once|TRBJ2-7|-|TRBV19
TGTGCCAGTAGTGTAGGATCGTCGAGCTCCTACGAGCAGTACTTC
CASSVGSSSSYEQYF
>-|TRBJ2-3|-|TRBV9
TGTGCCAGCAGCCCGAACGAGGGAAGGGCAGATACGCAGTATTTT
CASSPNEGRADTQYF
>-|TRBJ1-2|-|TRBV5-1
TGCGCCAGCAGCTTGGAATCAGGGTCTAACTATGGCTACACCTTC
CASSLESGSNYGYTF
>-|TRBJ2-3|-|TRBV4-3
TGCGCCAGCAGCCAAGAGGGCGGGTTGGATACGCAGTATTTT
CASSQEGGLDTQYF
>-|TRBJ2-7|-|TRBV27
TGTGCCAGCAGTCCGGGGAACAGCGGAACCTACGAGCAGTACTTC
CASSPGNSGTYEQYF
>-|TRBJ2-7|TRBD1|TRBV7-8
TGTGCCAGCAGCTCCGGGACAGGGGGTTACGAGCAGTACTTC
CASSSGTGGYEQYF
>-|TRBJ2-4|-|TRBV4-3
TGCGCCAGCAGCCAAGAGGTACAGTCGAGAGCCAAAAACATTCAGTACTTC
CASSQEVQSRAKNIQYF
>-|TRBJ2-2|TRBD1|TRBV7-8
TGTGCCAGCAGCTACCAAGGACAGGGAGGAACCGGGGAGCTGTTTTTT
CASSYQGQGGTGELFF
>-|TRBJ2-7|-|TRBV5-1
TGCGCCAGCAGCTTGGGCCAGGGGATCTACGAGCAGTACTTC
CASSLGQGIYEQYF
>-|TRBJ1-3|-|TRBV9
TGTGCCAGCAGCACAAGTGGCCCCTCTGGAAACACCATATATTTT
CASSTSGPSGNTIYF
>-|TRBJ1-3|TRBD1|TRBV7-9
TGTGCCAGCAGCTCTTACCGGGACAGGCCTGGAAACACCATATATTTT
CASSSYRDRPGNTIYF
>-|TRBJ2-1|-|TRBV6-5
TGTGCCAGCGGGCCTCCCAATGAGCAGTTCTTC
CASGPPNEQFF
>-|TRBJ1-5|-|TRBV2
TGTGCCAGCAGTGAACCTGGGTCGGGTGGCAATCAGCCCCAGCATTTT
CASSEPGSGGNQPQHF
>-|TRBJ1-4|TRBD1|TRBV15
TGTGCCACCAGCAGAGAGACAGGGTCATTTGAAAAACTGTTTTTT
CATSRETGSFEKLFF
>-|TRBJ1-2|TRBD1|TRBV5-1
TGCGCCAGCAGTCTTCGTCCGGGACAGAACTATGGCTACACCTTC
CASSLRPGQNYGYTF
>-|TRBJ2-6|-|TRBV7-8
TGTGCCAGCAGCTTAGAAACGAGAGGAACCTCTGGGGCCAACGTCCTGACTTTC
CASSLETRGTSGANVLTF
>few|TRBJ2-7|TRBD2|TRBV7-2
TGTGCCAGCAGCCCCACCGGGAGGTACGAGCAGTACTTC
CASSPTGRYEQYF
>-|TRBJ2-5|-|TRBV4-3
TGCGCCAGCGGCCAAGATCAGTTCAGGGCAGAGACCCAGTACTTC
CASGQDQFRAETQYF
>-|TRBJ2-1|TRBD2|TRBV29-1
TGCAGCGTCCCCGCCCCCACTGCGGGAGTCTACAATGAGCAGTTCTTC
CSVPAPTAGVYNEQFF
>-|TRBJ1-5|-|TRBV7-8
TGTGCCAGCAGCTTAGGAAGTGGGAGGGTCAATCAGCCCCAGCATTTT
CASSLGSGRVNQPQHF
>-|TRBJ2-6|-|TRBV30
TGTGCCTGGAGTGGGGACTTAGCCGAATCTGGGGCCAACGTCCTGACTTTC
CAWSGDLAESGANVLTF
>-|TRBJ1-5|TRBD1|TRBV28
TGTGCCAGCAGTTTGGGACAGACGAATCAGCCCCAGCATTTT
CASSLGQTNQPQHF
>-|TRBJ1-1|-|TRBV5-1
TGCGCCAGCAGCGCGGACATCAACACTGAAGCTTTCTTT
CASSADINTEAFF
>-|TRBJ2-3|-|TRBV11-3
TGTGCCAGCAGCTTATACGGCGGGGGCACAGATACGCAGTATTTT
CASSLYGGGTDTQYF
>-|TRBJ1-2|-|TRBV30
TGTGCCCAAAGCAGAGGGCGGTTGATCTATGGCTACACCTTC
CAQSRGRLIYGYTF
>-|TRBJ2-7|TRBD2|TRBV9
TGTGCCAGCAGCGTAGGGAGCGGGAGCTCCTACGAGCAGTACTTC
CASSVGSGSSYEQYF
>-|TRBJ2-1|-|TRBV7-3
TGTGCCAGCAGACACCGGGATGTCGGAAATGAGCAGTTCTTC
CASRHRDVGNEQFF
>-|TRBJ1-1|-|TRBV10-2
TGCGCCAGCAGCGATACGGGGGATCCTGAAGCTTTCTTT
CASSDTGDPEAFF
>once|TRBJ2-2|-|TRBV18
TGTGCCAGCTCACCAGGGACTCCAAACACCGGGGAGCTGTTTTTT
CASSPGTPNTGELFF
>-|TRBJ2-7|-|TRBV11-3
TGTGCCAGCAGCCAATGGGGCCTCGGCGACTACGAGCAGTACTTC
CASSQWGLGDYEQYF
>-|TRBJ2-2|-|TRBV6-5
TGTGCCAGCAGTTACTTAGCGTCCGGGGAGCTGTTTTTT
CASSYLASGELFF
>-|TRBJ2-2|TRBD1|TRBV5-4
TGTGCCAGCAGCTCCGGGACAGGGGGCACCGGGGAGCTGTTTTTT
CASSSGTGGTGELFF
>-|TRBJ2-5|TRBD2|TRBV2
TGTGCCAGCAATTTAGCGGGAGGGCGGAGAGAGACCCAGTACTTC
CASNLAGGRRETQYF
>-|TRBJ2-3|-|TRBV5-6
TGTGCCAGCAGCTTGGCGGGGAGGATCACAGATACGCAGTATTTT
CASSLAGRITDTQYF
>-|TRBJ2-7|TRBD2|TRBV5-4
TGTGCCAGCAGCTCCAGGGCTAGCGGGAGGGCCTACAGAAGCTACGAGCAGTACTTC
CASSSRASGRAYRSYEQYF
>-|TRBJ1-2|TRBD1|TRBV6-1
TGTGCCAGCAGTGAGACAGGGGGACTACCTTATGGCTACACCTTC
CASSETGGLPYGYTF
>-|TRBJ2-1|TRBD2|TRBV9
TGTGCCAGCAGCTTGCCGGGACTAGCGGATGAGCAGTTCTTC
CASSLPGLADEQFF
>-|TRBJ2-5|-|TRBV9
TGTGCCAGCAGCGTAGACGCGGGACGAGAGACCCAGTACTTC
CASSVDAGRETQYF
>-|TRBJ2-1|-|TRBV5-1
TGCGCCAGCAGCTTTGATAGCGTGAGCTCCTACAATGAGCAGTTCTTC
CASSFDSVSSYNEQFF
>-|TRBJ2-1|TRBD1|TRBV4-3
TGCGCCAGCAGCCAAGATTACAGGGGTTGGGGCAATGAGCAGTTCTTC
CASSQDYRGWGNEQFF
>-|TRBJ2-7|-|TRBV7-9
TGTGCCAGCAGCCAAGGGGGGGTCTCCTACGAGCAGTACTTC
CASSQGGVSYEQYF